This T cell receptor (beta chain) derives from a study of vaccination and CD4 T cells after COVID-19. The CDR3 is made up of 13 amino acids. The V gene's germline CDR1 is SGHTA and CDR2 FQGNSA. The V gene lost 5 bases and the J gene lost 5 bases, with 10 bases spanning the gap. The Oncomine TCR Beta short-read assay sequenced DNA from cultured CD4+ T cells. TCRdb called the PCR reads again in MiXCR, with one record for every CDR3 protein. This sample carries approximately 24,000 distinct CDR3 sequences, approximately 40% of them seen once, and the ten largest clones take 9.5% to 13%. Treatment reported: approximately nine-day PBMC culture with coronavirus spike peptide pools or control peptides (ViraFEST assay). A remark on this clonotype: The target antigen is unknown.

The sample was CD4+ T cells from blood, cultured in vitro. The TCR originated in a human donor who had recovered from COVID-19. The chain has TRBV7-2 and TRBJ2-1; a weak D match, TRBD2 (6 bases). CDR3 nucleotides: TGTGCCAGCAGCCGGGGACTTAACAATGAGCAGTTCTTC. This translates into CASSRGLNNEQFF.